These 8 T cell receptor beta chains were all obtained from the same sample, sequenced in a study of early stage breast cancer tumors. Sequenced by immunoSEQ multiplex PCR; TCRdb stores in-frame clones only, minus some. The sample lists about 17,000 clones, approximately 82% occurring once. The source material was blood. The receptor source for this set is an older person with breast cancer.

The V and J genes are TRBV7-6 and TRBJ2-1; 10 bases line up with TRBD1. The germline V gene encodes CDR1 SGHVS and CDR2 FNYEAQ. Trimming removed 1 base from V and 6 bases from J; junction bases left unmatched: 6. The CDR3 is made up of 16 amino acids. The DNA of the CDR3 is TGTGCCAGCAGCTTAGACCGGCGACAGGGGGCCAATGAGCAGTTCTTC. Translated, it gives CASSLDRRQGANEQFF.

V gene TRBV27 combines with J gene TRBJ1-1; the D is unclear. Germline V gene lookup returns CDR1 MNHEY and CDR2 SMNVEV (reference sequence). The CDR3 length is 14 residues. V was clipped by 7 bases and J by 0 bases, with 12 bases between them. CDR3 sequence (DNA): TGTGCCAGCATAAGCGCTCACATGAACACTGAAGCTTTCTTT. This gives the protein CASISAHMNTEAFF.

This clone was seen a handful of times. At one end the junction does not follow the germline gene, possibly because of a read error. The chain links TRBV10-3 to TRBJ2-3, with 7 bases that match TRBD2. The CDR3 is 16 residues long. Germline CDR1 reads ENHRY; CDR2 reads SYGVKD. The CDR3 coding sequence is TGTGCAATCAGTGAGTCGACGGGCGGGGGAGTGGATACGCAGTATTTT. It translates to CAISESTGGGVDTQYF.

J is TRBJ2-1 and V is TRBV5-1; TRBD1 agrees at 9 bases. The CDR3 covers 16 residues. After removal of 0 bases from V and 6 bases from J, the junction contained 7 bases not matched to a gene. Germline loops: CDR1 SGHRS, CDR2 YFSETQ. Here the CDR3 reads CASSLVTGGVSNEQFF. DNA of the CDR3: TGCGCCAGCAGCTTGGTTACAGGGGGCGTAAGCAATGAGCAGTTCTTC.

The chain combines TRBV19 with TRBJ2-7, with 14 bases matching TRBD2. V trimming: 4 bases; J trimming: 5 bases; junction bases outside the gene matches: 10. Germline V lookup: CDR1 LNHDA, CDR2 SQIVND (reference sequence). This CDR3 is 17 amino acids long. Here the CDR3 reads CASSTGLAGARRNEQYF. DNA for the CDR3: TGTGCCAGTAGTACGGGACTAGCGGGAGCACGTCGGAACGAGCAGTACTTC.

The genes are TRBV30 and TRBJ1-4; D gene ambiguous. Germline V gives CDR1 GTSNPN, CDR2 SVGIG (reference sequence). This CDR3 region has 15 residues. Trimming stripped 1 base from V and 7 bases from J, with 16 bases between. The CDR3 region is CAWSGRRASGEKLFF. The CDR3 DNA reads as TGTGCCTGGAGTGGCCGCCGGGCAAGCGGTGAAAAACTGTTTTTT.

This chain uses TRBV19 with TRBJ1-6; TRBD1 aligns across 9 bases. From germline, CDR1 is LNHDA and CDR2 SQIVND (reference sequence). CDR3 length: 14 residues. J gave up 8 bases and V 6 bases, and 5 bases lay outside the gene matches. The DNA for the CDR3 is TGTGCCAGTAGGAAGGGACAGGGTGATTCACCCCTCCACTTT. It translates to CASRKGQGDSPLHF.

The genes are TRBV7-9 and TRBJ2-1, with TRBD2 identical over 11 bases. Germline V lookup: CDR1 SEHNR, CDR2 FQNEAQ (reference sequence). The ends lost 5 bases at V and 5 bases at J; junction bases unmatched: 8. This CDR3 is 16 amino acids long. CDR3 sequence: CASSGVAGGRHNEQFF. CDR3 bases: TGTGCCAGCAGCGGGGTAGCGGGGGGGCGGCACAATGAGCAGTTCTTC.